Sequencing of this T cell receptor beta chain was carried out in a study of blood T cells in healthy people across ages. Extractions gave at least 5 micrograms of total RNA per sample. The CDR3 contains 14 residues. Germline CDR1 reads KGHDR; CDR2 reads SFDVKD. The ends lost 2 bases at V and 0 bases at J; junction bases unmatched: 0. Primers used in a second PCR of roughly 7 to 12 cycles were a sample-barcoded 5' primer and a J-beta primer mix. Each TCR beta cDNA got a 12-nucleotide random molecular identifier. TCRdb re-called the 5' RACE reads with MiXCR, one entry per CDR3 protein. The repertoire holds 1,800,000 or so distinct CDR3 sequences, roughly 43% seen once, with 20% to 25% in the top ten.

The sample comprised blood. The TCR sequence derives from a human donor in good health. V is TRBV24-1 and J is TRBJ2-7; 7 bases map to TRBD1. CDR3 sequence reads: CATSDWDSSYEQYF. In DNA form, the CDR3 reads TGTGCCACCAGTGATTGGGACAGCTCCTACGAGCAGTACTTC.